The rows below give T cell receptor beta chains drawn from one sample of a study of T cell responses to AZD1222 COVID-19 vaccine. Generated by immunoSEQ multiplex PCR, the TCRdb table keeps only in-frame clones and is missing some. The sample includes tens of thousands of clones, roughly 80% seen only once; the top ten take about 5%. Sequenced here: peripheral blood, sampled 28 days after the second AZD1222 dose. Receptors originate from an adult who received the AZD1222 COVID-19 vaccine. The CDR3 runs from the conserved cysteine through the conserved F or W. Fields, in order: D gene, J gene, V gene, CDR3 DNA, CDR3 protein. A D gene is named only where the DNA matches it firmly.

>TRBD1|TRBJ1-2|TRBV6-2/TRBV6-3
TGTGCCAGCAGTCAATATACCGACAGGGACGGCTACACCTTC
CASSQYTDRDGYTF
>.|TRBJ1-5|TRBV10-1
TGCGCCAGCAGTGAGGGCATCAATCAGCCCCAGCATTTT
CASSEGINQPQHF
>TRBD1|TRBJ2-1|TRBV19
TGTGCCAGTAGAGACGGAGGGACAGGGGGCCCTCTCGTTGAGCAGTTCTTC
CASRDGGTGGPLVEQFF
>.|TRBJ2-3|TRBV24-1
TGTGCCACCTCTACCGGGGAGACGCAGTATTTT
CATSTGETQYF
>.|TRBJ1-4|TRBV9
TGTGCCAGCAGCGTCGGGGCTTGGCTATCGGAGGAAAAACTGTTTTTT
CASSVGAWLSEEKLFF
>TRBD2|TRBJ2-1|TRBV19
TGTGCCAGTAAAAGCGGGGGGCTCTCCTACAATGAGCAGTTCTTC
CASKSGGLSYNEQFF
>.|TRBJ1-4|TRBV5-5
TGTGCCAGCAGCTTGGACAGGGTGGAAAAACTGTTTTTT
CASSLDRVEKLFF
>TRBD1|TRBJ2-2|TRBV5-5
TGTGCCAGCAGCTCGACAGGGGTGGCCACCGGGGAGCTGTTTTTT
CASSSTGVATGELFF
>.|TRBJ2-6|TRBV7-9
TGTGCCAGCAGCCACCCGAGCTCTGGGGCCAACGTCCTGACTTTC
CASSHPSSGANVLTF
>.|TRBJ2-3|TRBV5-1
TGCGCCAGCAGTAAAGGGACGGATTGGACCACAGATACGCAGTATTTT
CASSKGTDWTTDTQYF
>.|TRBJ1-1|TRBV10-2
TGCGCCAGCAGTGAAAGGGGAAAGAACACTGAAGCTTTCTTT
CASSERGKNTEAFF
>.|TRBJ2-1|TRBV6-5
TGTGCCAGCAGCCAGGACAGTTACAATGAGCAGTTCTTC
CASSQDSYNEQFF